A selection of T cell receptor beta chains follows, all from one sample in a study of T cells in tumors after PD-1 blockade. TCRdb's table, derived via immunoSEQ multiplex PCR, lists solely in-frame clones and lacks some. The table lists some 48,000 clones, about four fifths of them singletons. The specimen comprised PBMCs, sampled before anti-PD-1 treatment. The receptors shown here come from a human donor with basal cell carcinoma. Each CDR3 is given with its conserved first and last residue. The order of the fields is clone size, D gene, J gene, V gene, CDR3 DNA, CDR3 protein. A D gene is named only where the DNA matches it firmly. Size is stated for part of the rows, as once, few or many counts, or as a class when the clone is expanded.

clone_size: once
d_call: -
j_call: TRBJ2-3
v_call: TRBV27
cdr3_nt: TGTGCCAGCAGTTTAGTTGGGGCCTCCACAGATACGCAGTATTTT
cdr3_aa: CASSLVGASTDTQYF

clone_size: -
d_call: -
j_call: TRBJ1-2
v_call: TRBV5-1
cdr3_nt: TGCGCCAGCAGCTTGGAAACAGGGCGCTATGGCTACACCTTC
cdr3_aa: CASSLETGRYGYTF

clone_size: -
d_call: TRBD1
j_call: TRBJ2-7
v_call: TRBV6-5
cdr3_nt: TGTGCCAGCAGTTATGTGGGACAGGGGGCTTCCTACGAGCAGTACTTC
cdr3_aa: CASSYVGQGASYEQYF

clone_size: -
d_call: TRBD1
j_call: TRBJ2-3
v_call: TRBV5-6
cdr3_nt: TGTGCCAGCAGCTTGGGCCGGGACAGGGGAAGGGAAGATACGCAGTATTTT
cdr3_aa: CASSLGRDRGREDTQYF

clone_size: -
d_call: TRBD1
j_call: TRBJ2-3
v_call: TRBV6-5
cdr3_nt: TGTGCCAGCAGTAGACGGGGACAGGGGGTGGATACGCAGTATTTT
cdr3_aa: CASSRRGQGVDTQYF

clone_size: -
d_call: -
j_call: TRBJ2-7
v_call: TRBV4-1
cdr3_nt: TGCGCCAGCACCCCAAGAGTGAGGGGGAACGAGCAGTACTTC
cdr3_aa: CASTPRVRGNEQYF

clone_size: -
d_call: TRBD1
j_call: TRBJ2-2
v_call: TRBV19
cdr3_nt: TGTGCCAGTAGTTCCCTGGACAGGGGGCAAGCCGGGGAGCTGTTTTTT
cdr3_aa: CASSSLDRGQAGELFF

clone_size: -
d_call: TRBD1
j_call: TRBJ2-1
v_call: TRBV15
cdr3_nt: TGTGCCACCAGCAGAGATCGTGGACAGGGTCGCAATGAGCAGTTCTTC
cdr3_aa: CATSRDRGQGRNEQFF

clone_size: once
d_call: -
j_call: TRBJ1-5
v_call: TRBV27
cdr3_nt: TGTGCCAGCAGTCCCGACGCCTCTAGCAATCAGCCCCAGCATTTT
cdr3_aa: CASSPDASSNQPQHF

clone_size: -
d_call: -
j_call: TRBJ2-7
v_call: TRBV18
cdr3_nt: TGTGCCAGCTCACAGGGAAACTCCTACGAGCAGTACTTC
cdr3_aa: CASSQGNSYEQYF

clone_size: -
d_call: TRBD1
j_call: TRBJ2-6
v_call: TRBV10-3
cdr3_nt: TGTGCCACCGATCCGGGACAGGGGGCGGCCAACGTCCTGACTTTC
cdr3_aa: CATDPGQGAANVLTF

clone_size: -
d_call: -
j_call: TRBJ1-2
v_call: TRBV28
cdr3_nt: TGTGCCAGCACCCCGACAGGTTGGCGGTATGGCTACACCTTC
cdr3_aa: CASTPTGWRYGYTF

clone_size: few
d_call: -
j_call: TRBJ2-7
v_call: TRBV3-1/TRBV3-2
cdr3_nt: TGTGCCAGCAGCCGTGGGTCCGGCGGTTCTTACGAGCAGTACTTC
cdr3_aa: CASSRGSGGSYEQYF

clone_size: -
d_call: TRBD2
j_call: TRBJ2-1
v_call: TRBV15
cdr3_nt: TGTGCCACCAGCGCTGGACTAGCGGGAGCAATCGATGAGCAGTTCTTC
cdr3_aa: CATSAGLAGAIDEQFF

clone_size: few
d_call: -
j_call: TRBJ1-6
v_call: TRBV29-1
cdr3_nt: TGCAGCGTTGGTCAGGACAGAGATTCACCCCTCCACTTT
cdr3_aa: CSVGQDRDSPLHF

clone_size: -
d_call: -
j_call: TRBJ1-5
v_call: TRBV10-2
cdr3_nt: TGCGCCAGCAGTGATCAGGGAAGGGTTGGCAATCAGCCCCAGCATTTT
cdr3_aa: CASSDQGRVGNQPQHF

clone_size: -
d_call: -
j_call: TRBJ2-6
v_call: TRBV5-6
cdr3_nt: TGTGCCAGCAGCTTGGTGTCAGCTGGGGCCAACGTCCTGACTTTC
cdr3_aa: CASSLVSAGANVLTF

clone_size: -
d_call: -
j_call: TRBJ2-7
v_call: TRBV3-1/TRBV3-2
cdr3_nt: TGTGCCAGCAGCCAGAGACAGTTCTCCTACGAGCAGTACTTC
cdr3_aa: CASSQRQFSYEQYF

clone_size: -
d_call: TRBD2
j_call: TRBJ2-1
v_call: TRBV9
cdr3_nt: TGTGCCAGCAGCGTAGCTACGGGGACTAGCGGGGTCTACAATGAGCAGTTCTTC
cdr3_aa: CASSVATGTSGVYNEQFF

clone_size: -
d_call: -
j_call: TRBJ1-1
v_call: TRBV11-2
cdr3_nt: TGTGCCAGCAGCTTAGTTCTGGGTGAAGCTTTCTTT
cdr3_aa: CASSLVLGEAFF

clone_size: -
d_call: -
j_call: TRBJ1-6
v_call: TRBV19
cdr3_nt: TGTGCCAGTAGTTGGTCAAACTATAATTCACCCCTCCACTTT
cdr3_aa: CASSWSNYNSPLHF

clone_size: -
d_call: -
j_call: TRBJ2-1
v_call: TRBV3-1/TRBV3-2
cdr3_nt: TGTGCCAGCAGCCAAGGTCTAGCCGCCGTCGGCGGGGAGCAGTTCTTC
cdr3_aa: CASSQGLAAVGGEQFF

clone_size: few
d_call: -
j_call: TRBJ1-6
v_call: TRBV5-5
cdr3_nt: TGTGCCAGCAGCTTTCCTGGTAATTCACCCCTCCACTTT
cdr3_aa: CASSFPGNSPLHF

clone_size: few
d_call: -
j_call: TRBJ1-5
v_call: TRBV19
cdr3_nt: TGTGCCACGGCCGGACAGCTCAATCAGCCCCAGCATTTT
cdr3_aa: CATAGQLNQPQHF

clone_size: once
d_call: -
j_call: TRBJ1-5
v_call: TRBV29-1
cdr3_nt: TGCAGCGTTGAAGAATCCAGTGGGACGCCCCAGCATTTT
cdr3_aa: CSVEESSGTPQHF

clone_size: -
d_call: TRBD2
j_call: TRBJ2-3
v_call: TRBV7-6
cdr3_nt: TGTGCCAGCAGCCCACGGACTAGCGGCTCAGATACGCAGTATTTT
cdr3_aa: CASSPRTSGSDTQYF

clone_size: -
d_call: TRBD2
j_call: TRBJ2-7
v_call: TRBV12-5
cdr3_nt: TGTGCTAGTGGTTCATACAGACTAGCGGGGTACTACGAGCAGTACTTC
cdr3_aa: CASGSYRLAGYYEQYF

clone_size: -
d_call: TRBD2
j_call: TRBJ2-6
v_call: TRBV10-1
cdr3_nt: TGCGCCAGCAGTGAACCCGGACTAGCGGGAGTAACTGGGGCCAACGTCCTGACTTTC
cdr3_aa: CASSEPGLAGVTGANVLTF

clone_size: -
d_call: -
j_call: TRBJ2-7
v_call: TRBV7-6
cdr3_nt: TGTGCCAGCAGCTTAGCAGGCGGGAACTGGCTCGACGAGCAGTACTTC
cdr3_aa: CASSLAGGNWLDEQYF

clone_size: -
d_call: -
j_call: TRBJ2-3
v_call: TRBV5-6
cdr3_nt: TGTGCCAGCAGCTTCAGGGGTAGCACAGATACGCAGTATTTT
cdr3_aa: CASSFRGSTDTQYF

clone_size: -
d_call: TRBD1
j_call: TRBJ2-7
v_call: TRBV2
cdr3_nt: TGTGCCAGCATGATAGACAGGGGGTGGGCCTACGAGCAGTACTTC
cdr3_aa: CASMIDRGWAYEQYF

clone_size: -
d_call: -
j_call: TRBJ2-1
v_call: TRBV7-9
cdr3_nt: TGTGCCAGCAGCCAACCGGGACCCTCAAAGGAGCAGTTCTTC
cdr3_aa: CASSQPGPSKEQFF

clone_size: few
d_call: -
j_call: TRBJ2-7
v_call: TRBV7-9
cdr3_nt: TGTGCCAGCACCTTCGGGGGAAACCCCTACGAGCAGTACTTC
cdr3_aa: CASTFGGNPYEQYF

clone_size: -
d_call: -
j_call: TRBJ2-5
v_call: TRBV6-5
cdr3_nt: TGTGCCAGCAGTTACTCGACCGGGGTGGGGGAGACCCAGTACTTC
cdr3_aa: CASSYSTGVGETQYF

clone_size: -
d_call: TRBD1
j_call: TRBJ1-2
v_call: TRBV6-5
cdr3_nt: TGTGCCAGCAGTTACGGACAGGGGGCGCCCCTCTATGGCTACACCTTC
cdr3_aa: CASSYGQGAPLYGYTF

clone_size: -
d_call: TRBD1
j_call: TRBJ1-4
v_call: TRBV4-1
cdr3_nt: TGCGCCAGCAGCCCCGGGACAGGGCGTGAAAAATTGTTTTTT
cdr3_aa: CASSPGTGREKLFF

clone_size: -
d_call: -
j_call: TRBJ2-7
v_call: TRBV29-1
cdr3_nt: TGCAGCGCCCGAGTGGCCGAGGACTCTTCCTACGAGCAGTACTTC
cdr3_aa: CSARVAEDSSYEQYF

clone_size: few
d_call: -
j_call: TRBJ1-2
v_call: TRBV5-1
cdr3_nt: TGCGCCAGCTCGTATTCGGGACCGGGGAAGTCGTCGTGGGGCTACACCTTC
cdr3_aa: CASSYSGPGKSSWGYTF

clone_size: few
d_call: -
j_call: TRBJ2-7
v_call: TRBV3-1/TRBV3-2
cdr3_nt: TGTGCCAGCAGCCAAGATGAAAGCGCGAGGTACTTC
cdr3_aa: CASSQDESARYF

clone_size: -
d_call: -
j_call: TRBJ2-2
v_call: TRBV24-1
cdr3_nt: TGTGCCACCAGTGATTTTCGCGGGGGCGCTAACACCGGGGAGCTGTTTTTT
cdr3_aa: CATSDFRGGANTGELFF

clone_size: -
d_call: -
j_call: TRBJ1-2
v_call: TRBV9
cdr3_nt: TGTGCCAGCGAGTTTAACTATGGCTACACCTTC
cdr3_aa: CASEFNYGYTF

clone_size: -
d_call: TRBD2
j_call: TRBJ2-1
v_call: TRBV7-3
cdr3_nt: TGTGCCAGCAGCCGAACTAGCGGGAGTCAAAATGAGCAGTTCTTC
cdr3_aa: CASSRTSGSQNEQFF

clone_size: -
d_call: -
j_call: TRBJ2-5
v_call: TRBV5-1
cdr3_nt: TGCGCCAGCAGCTTGTTTACCCAAGAGACCCAGTACTTC
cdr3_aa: CASSLFTQETQYF

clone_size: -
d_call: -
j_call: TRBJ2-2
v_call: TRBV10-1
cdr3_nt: TGCGCCAGCAGTGACTGGACCCCCACCGGGGAGCTGTTTTTT
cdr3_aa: CASSDWTPTGELFF

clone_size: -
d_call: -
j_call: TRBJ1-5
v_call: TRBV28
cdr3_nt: TGTGCCAGCTGGGGAGGGTTTGTCAATCAGCCCCAGCATTTT
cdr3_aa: CASWGGFVNQPQHF

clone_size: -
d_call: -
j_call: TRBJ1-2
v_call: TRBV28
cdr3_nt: TGTGCCAGCGCACACAACTATGGCTACACCTTC
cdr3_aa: CASAHNYGYTF

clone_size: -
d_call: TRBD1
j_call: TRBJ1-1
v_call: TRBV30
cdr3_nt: TGTGCCTGGTCGCGGGACAGCGTTTCTGAAGCTTTCTTT
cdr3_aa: CAWSRDSVSEAFF

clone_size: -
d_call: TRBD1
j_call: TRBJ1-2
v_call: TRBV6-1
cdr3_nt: TGTGCCAGCAGTCACGGGACAGGGGGCTATGGCTACACCTTC
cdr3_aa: CASSHGTGGYGYTF

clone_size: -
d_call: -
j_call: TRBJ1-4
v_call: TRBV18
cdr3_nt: TGTGCCAGCTCACCCGGGCCCGGAGTGGGTGAAAAACTGTTTTTT
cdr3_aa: CASSPGPGVGEKLFF

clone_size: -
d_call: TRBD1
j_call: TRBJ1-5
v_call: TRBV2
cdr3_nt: TGTGCCAGCAGTGGGAGGGACAGGGGCAATCAGCCCCAGCATTTT
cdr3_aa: CASSGRDRGNQPQHF

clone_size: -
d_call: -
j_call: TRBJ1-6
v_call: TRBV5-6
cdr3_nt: TGTGCCAGCAGCCCCGACAGCGGCAATTCACCCCTCCACTTT
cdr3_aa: CASSPDSGNSPLHF

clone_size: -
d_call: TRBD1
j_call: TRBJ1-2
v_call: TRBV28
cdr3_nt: TGTGCCAGCAGTTTACCGACAGGGGACTATGGCTACACCTTC
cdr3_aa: CASSLPTGDYGYTF

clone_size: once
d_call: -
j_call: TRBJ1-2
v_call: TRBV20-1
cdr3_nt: TGCAGTGCTAGTGTACAGGCGGACTATGGCTACACCTTC
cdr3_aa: CSASVQADYGYTF

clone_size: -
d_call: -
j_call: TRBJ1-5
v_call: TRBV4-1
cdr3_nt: TGCGCCAGCAGCCAAGATGGGCAGGACAATCAGCCCCAGCATTTT
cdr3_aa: CASSQDGQDNQPQHF

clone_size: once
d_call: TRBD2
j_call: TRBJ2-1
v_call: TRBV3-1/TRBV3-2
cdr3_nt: TGTGCCAGCAGCCCACGACTAGCGGGGTTCTACAATGAGCAGTTCTTC
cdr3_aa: CASSPRLAGFYNEQFF